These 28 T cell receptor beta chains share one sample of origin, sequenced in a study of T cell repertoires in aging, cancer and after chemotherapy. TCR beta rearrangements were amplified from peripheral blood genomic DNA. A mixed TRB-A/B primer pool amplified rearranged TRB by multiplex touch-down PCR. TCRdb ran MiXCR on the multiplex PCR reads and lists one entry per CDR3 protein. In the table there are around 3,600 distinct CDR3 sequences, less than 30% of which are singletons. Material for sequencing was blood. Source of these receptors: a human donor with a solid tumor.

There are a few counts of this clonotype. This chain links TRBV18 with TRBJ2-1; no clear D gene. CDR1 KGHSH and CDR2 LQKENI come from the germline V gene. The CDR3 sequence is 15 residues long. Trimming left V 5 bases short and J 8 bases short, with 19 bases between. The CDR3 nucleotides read TGTGCCAGCTCATTGACCCCACGCACAGCACATGAGCAGTTCTTC. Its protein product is CASSLTPRTAHEQFF. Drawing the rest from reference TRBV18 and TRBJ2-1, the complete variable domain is NAGVMQNPRHLVRRRGQEARLRCSPMKGHSHVYWYRQLPEEGLKFMVYLQKENIIDESGMPKERFSAEFPKEGPSILRIQQVVRGDSAAYFCASSLTPRTAHEQFFGPGTRLTVL.

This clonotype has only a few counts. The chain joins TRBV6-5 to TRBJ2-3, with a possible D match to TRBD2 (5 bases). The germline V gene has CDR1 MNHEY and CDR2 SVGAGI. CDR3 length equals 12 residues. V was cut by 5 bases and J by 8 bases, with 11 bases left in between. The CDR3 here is CASSDLARTQYF. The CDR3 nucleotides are TGTGCCAGCAGTGACTTAGCGCGTACGCAGTATTTT.

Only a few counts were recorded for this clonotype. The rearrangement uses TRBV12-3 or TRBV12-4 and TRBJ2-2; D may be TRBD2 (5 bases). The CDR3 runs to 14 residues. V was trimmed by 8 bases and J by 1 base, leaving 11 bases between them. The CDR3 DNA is TGTGCCAGCGGTTACCGGGAGAACACCGGGGAGCTGTTTTTT. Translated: CASGYRENTGELFF.

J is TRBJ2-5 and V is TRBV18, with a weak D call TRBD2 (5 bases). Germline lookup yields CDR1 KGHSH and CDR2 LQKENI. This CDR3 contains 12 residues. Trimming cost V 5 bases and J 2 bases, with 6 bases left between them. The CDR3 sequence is CASSTSQETQYF. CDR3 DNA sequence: TGTGCCAGCTCAACTAGTCAAGAGACCCAGTACTTC.

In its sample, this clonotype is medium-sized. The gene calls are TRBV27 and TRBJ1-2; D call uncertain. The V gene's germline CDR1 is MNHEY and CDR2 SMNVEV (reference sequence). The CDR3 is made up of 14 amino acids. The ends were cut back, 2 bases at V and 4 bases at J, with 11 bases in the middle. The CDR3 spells CASSLRGMGYGYTF. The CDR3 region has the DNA TGTGCCAGCAGTTTACGGGGTATGGGCTATGGCTACACCTTC.

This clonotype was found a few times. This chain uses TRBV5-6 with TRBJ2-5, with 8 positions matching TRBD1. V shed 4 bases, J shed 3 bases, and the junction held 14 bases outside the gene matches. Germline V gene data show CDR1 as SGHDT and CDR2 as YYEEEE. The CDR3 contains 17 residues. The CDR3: CASSDKIDRDRKETQYF. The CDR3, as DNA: TGTGCCAGCAGCGATAAGATCGACCGGGACAGGAAAGAGACCCAGTACTTC.

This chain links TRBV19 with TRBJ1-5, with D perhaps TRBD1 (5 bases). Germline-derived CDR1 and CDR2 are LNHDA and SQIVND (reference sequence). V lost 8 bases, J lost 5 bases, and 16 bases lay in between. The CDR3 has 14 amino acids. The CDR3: CASGMQGGYQPQHF. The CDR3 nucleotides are TGTGCCAGTGGAATGCAGGGAGGCTATCAGCCCCAGCATTTT.

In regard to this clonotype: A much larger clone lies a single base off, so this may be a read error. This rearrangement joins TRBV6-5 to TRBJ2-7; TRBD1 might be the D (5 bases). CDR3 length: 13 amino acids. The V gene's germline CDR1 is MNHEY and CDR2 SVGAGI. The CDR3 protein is CASNYDRGYEQYV. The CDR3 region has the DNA TGTGCCAGCAATTACGACAGAGGCTACGAGCAGTACGTC.

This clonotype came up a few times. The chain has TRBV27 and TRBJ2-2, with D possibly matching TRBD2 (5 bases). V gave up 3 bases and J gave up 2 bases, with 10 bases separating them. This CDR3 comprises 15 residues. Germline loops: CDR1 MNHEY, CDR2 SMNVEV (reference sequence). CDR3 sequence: CASSLWSGNTGELFF. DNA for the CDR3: TGTGCCAGCAGTTTGTGGTCGGGAAACACCGGGGAGCTGTTTTTT.

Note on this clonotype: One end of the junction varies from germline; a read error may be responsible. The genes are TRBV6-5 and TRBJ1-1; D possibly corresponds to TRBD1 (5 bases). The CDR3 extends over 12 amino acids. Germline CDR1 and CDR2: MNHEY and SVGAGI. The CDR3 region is CASSYLDTKAFF. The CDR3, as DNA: TGTGCCAGCAGTTACTTGGACACTAAAGCTTTCTTT.

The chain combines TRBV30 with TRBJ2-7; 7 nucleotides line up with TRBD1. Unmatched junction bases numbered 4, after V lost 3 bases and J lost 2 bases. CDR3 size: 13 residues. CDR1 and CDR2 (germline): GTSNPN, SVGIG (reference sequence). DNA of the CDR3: TGTGCCTGGAGCGTGGGACAGACCTACGAGCAGTACGTC. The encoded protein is CAWSVGQTYEQYV.

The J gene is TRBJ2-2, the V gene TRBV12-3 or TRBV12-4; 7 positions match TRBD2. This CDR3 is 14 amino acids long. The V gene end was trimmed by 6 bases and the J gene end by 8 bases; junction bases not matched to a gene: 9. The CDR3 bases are TGTGCCAGCAGGACTATAGCGGGTAGGGGGGAGCTGTTTTTT. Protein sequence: CASRTIAGRGELFF.

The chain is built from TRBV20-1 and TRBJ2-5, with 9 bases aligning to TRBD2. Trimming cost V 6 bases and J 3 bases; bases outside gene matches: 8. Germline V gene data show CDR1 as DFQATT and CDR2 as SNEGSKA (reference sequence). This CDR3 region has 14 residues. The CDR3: CSASKTSGKETQYF. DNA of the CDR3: TGCAGTGCCAGCAAGACTAGCGGAAAAGAGACCCAGTACTTC.

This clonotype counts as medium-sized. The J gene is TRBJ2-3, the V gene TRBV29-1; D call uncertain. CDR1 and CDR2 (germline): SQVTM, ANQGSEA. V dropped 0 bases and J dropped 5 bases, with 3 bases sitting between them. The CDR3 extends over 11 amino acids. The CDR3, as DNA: TGCAGCGTTGAAGATCAAGATACGCAGTATTTT. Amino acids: CSVEDQDTQYF.

CDR3 DNA: TGTGCCAGCTCAAGTCCAGGTAAAAGAAATGAGCAGTTCTTC. Translating it yields CASSSPGKRNEQFF. The chain carries TRBV18 and TRBJ2-1; unclear D gene. The CDR3 totals 14 residues. Trimming took 5 bases from V and 7 from J, leaving 15 bases between them. Germline CDR1 KGHSH, CDR2 LQKENI.

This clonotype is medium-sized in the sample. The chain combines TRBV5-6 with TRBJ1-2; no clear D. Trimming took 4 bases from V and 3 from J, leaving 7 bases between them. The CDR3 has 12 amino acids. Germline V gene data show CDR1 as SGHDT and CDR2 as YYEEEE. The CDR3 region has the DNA TGTGCCAGCAGCCTCGGGGACTATGGCTACACCTTC. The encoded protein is CASSLGDYGYTF.

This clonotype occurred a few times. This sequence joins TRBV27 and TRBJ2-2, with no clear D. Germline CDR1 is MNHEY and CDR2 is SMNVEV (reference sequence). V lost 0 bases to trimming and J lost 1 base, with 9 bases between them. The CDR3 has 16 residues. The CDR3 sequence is CASSLSAGLNTGELFF. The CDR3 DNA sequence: TGTGCCAGCAGTTTATCTGCAGGTCTGAACACCGGGGAGCTGTTTTTT.

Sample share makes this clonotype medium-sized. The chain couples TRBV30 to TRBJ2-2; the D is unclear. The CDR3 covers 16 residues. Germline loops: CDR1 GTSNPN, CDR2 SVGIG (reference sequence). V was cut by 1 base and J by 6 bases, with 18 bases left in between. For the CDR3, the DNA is TGTGCCTGGAGTGATTCGCGAGAGACCGATGCCGGGGAGCTGTTTTTT. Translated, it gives CAWSDSRETDAGELFF.

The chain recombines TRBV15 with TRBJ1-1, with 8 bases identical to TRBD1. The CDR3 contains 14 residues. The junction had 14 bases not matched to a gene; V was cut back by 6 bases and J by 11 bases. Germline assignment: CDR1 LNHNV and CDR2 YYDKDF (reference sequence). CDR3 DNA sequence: TGTGCCACCAGTTTTACAGACAGGGGCGATTCGGCTTTCTTT. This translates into CATSFTDRGDSAFF.

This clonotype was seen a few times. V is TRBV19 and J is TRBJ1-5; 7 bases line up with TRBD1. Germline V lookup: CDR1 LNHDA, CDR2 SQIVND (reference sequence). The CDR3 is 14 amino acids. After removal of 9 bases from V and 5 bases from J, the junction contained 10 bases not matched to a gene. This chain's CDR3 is CASSRQGVYQPQHF. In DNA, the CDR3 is TGTGCCAGCTCGCGTCAGGGGGTCTATCAGCCCCAGCATTTT.

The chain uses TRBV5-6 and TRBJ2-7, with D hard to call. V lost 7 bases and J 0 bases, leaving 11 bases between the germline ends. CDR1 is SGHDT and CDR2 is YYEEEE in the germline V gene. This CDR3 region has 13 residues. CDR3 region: CASSVGLSYEQYV. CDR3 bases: TGTGCCAGCTCTGTGGGCCTCTCCTACGAGCAGTACGTC.

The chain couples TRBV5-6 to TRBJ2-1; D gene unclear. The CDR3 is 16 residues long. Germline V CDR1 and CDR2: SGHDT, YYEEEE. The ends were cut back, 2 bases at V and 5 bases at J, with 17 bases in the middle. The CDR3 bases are TGTGCCAGCAGCTTCTCAGAGACCCCTCAAGACAATGAGCAGTTCTTC. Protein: CASSFSETPQDNEQFF.

The DNA for the CDR3 is TGCAGTGTCCTGGGACAGACTAATCAGCCCCAGCATTTT. This translates into CSVLGQTNQPQHF. This sequence joins TRBV20-1 and TRBJ1-5; TRBD1 aligns across 7 bases. Germline V lookup: CDR1 DFQATT, CDR2 SNEGSKA (reference sequence). This CDR3 comprises 13 residues. V shed 7 bases, J shed 4 bases, and the junction held 7 bases outside the gene matches.

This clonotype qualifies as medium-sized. Here the CDR3 reads CATSDSHREGYGYTF. The CDR3 region has the DNA TGTGCCACCAGTGATTCCCACAGGGAAGGCTATGGCTACACCTTC. The V gene is TRBV24-1, the J gene TRBJ1-2, with a weak D call TRBD1 (6 bases). V dropped 2 bases and J dropped 4 bases, with 13 bases sitting between them. There are 15 residues in the CDR3. Germline V gene lookup returns CDR1 KGHDR and CDR2 SFDVKD.

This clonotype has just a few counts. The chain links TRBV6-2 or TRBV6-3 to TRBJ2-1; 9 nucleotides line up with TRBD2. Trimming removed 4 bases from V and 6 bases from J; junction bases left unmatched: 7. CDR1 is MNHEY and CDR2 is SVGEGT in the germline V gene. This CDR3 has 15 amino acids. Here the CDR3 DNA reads TGTGCCAGCAGTTTAACGACTAGCGGCGTCAATGAGCAGTTCTTC. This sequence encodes CASSLTTSGVNEQFF.

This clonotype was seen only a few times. CDR3: CASSYSRSPKNIQYF. The CDR3, as DNA: TGTGCCAGCAGTTACTCACGGTCACCCAAAAACATTCAGTACTTC. The V and J genes are TRBV6-5 and TRBJ2-4; D gene ambiguous. Trimming shortened V by 0 bases and J by 2 bases, and 8 bases separated the two germline ends. The CDR3 runs 15 residues. CDR1 and CDR2 from the germline V gene are MNHEY and SVGAGI.

The CDR3 is CATLRAGRYYNEQFF. CDR3 DNA sequence: TGTGCCACCCTAAGAGCGGGACGTTACTACAATGAGCAGTTCTTC. This chain connects TRBV10-3 to TRBJ2-1; 7 positions agree with TRBD2. CDR1 and CDR2 from the germline V gene are ENHRY and SYGVKD. J lost 3 bases, V lost 10 bases, and 12 bases had no gene match. The CDR3 has 15 residues.

In DNA form, the CDR3 reads TGTGCCAGCAGTTTGAACGCTAACACCGGGGAGCTGTTTTTT. Translated, it gives CASSLNANTGELFF. This sequence joins TRBV27 and TRBJ2-2; the D is unclear. Germline V gene sequence: CDR1 MNHEY, CDR2 SMNVEV (reference sequence). V was trimmed by 3 bases and J by 2 bases, leaving 7 bases between them. The CDR3 is 14 amino acids.